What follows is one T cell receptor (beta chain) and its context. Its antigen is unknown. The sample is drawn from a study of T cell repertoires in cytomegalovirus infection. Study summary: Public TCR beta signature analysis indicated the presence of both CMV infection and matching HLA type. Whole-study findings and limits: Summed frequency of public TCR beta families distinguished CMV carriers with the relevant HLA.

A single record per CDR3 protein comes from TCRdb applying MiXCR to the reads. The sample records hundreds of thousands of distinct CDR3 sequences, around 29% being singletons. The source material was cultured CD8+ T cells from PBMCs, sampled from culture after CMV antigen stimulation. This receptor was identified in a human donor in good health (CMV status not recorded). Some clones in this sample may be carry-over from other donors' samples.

CDR3 sequence: CATSSESSRGALFF. The CDR3 coding sequence is TGTGCCACCAGTTCCGAATCTTCCCGGGGGGCGCTGTTCTTC. The V call is TRBV24-1, the J call TRBJ2-1, with TRBD2 as a possible D gene (7 bases). This CDR3 has 14 amino acids. Germline V gives CDR1 KGHDR, CDR2 SFDVKD. Trimming left V 6 bases short and J 15 bases short, with 23 bases between.